These 18 T cell receptor beta chains were sequenced from one sample in a study of CD8 T cells in Susac syndrome. Random hexamers primed reverse transcription of about 0.5 to 1 ug RNA. MiXCR, applied by TCRdb to the immunoSEQ multiplex PCR reads, yields one record per CDR3 protein. The sample has some 110,000 distinct CDR3 sequences, more than 85% seen once. Sample: CD4+ T cells from PBMCs. The receptor set was obtained from a human donor with multiple sclerosis.

The chain employs TRBV12-3 or TRBV12-4 and TRBJ1-1; the D is unclear. The CDR3 spans 14 residues. Trimming removed 3 bases from V and 2 bases from J, with 10 bases in between. The CDR3 nucleotides read TGTGCCAGCAGTTTTGGCCTGGGCAACACTGAAGCTTTCTTT. Its protein product is CASSFGLGNTEAFF.

The V and J genes are TRBV28 and TRBJ1-3; a weak D match, TRBD1 (6 bases). V was shortened by 4 bases and J by 6 bases, with 16 bases between the two germline ends. Looked up from germline, CDR1 is MDHEN and CDR2 is SYDVKM. CDR3 length equals 15 residues. CDR3 region: CASSSGGGQKNTIYF. CDR3 DNA sequence: TGTGCCAGCAGTTCGGGGGGAGGACAGAAAAACACCATATATTTT.

The chain links TRBV7-3 to TRBJ2-7, with TRBD1 matching over 8 bases. The CDR3 has 14 amino acids. Germline-derived CDR1 and CDR2 are SGHTA and FQGTGA. Losses at the gene ends were 5 bases for V and 6 bases for J; bases not matched to a gene: 9. The CDR3 nucleotides read TGTGCCAGCAGCACAGACAGGGGCCGTGGCGAGCAGTACTTC. It encodes CASSTDRGRGEQYF.

The chain couples TRBV27 to TRBJ2-7; D is possibly TRBD2 (6 bases). The germline gives CDR1 MNHEY, CDR2 SMNVEV (reference sequence). The CDR3 sequence is 14 residues long. Trimming took off 8 bases at V and 2 bases at J, with 16 bases between the two ends. Written as DNA, the CDR3 is TGTGCCAGCTTGGCCAGGACTAACCCCTACGAGCAGTACTTC. The encoded protein is CASLARTNPYEQYF.

V and J are TRBV24-1 and TRBJ1-1; D is uncertain. Trimming pared 5 bases from V and 2 bases from J, leaving 14 bases between. The CDR3 loop spans 15 amino acids. Germline CDR1 KGHDR, CDR2 SFDVKD. The CDR3 spells CATSAGSISNTEAFF. The CDR3 nucleotides are TGTGCCACCAGTGCTGGAAGTATCAGCAACACTGAAGCTTTCTTT.

The V and J genes are TRBV7-2 and TRBJ2-4; D is possibly TRBD1 or TRBD2 (5 bases each). Germline V gene data show CDR1 as SGHTA and CDR2 as FQGNSA. Trimming left V 0 bases short and J 5 bases short, with 17 bases between. The CDR3 has 17 residues. CDR3 region: CASSLALRRGAENIQYF. The CDR3 DNA follows: TGTGCCAGCAGCTTAGCCCTCCGACGAGGGGCCGAAAACATTCAGTACTTC.

In its sample, this clonotype was seen once. The J gene is TRBJ2-3, the V gene TRBV7-8; 9 nucleotides align to TRBD1. Per germline, CDR1 SGHVS and CDR2 FQNEAQ. Germline trimming cut 4 bases from V and 4 bases from J; bases unmatched to any gene: 9. The CDR3 consists of 16 residues. In DNA form, the CDR3 reads TGTGCCAGCAGCTCCTCTACAGGGGGCGGTTCAGATACGCAGTATTTT. It translates to CASSSSTGGGSDTQYF.

V and J are TRBV20-1 and TRBJ2-1, with 9 bases lining up with TRBD2. The ends lost 8 bases at V and 3 bases at J; junction bases unmatched: 8. The CDR3 consists of 14 residues. Germline V lookup: CDR1 DFQATT, CDR2 SNEGSKA (reference sequence). The CDR3 nucleotides read TGCAGTCCCGTGGGAGCGGGGGGCTACAATGAGCAGTTCTTC. It translates to CSPVGAGGYNEQFF.

The chain has TRBV3-1 and TRBJ1-6, with D tentatively TRBD1 (6 bases). CDR1 and CDR2 (germline): LGHDT, YNNKEL (reference sequence). V was shortened by 5 bases and J by 2 bases, with 13 bases between the two germline ends. The CDR3 totals 16 residues. This chain's CDR3 is CASSLSRGTYNSPLHF. The CDR3 DNA reads as TGTGCCAGCAGCTTGAGCAGGGGCACCTATAATTCACCCCTCCACTTT.

This rearrangement joins TRBV7-2 to TRBJ2-3; D is perhaps TRBD2 (7 bases). The CDR3 has 17 residues. V shed 5 bases and J shed 5 bases, with 23 bases lying between them. The germline gives CDR1 SGHTA, CDR2 FQGNSA. CDR3 bases: TGTGCCAGCAGCCCAAAAGGGGGGGGCAGGAGAGGAGATACGCAGTATTTT. It translates to CASSPKGGGRRGDTQYF.

V gene TRBV29-1 combines with J gene TRBJ2-3; D is undetermined. Trimming pared 7 bases from V and 5 bases from J, leaving 16 bases between. This CDR3 is built from 13 residues. The germline V gene encodes CDR1 SQVTM and CDR2 ANQGSEA. The CDR3 spells CSAIAWGRDTQYF. As DNA, the CDR3 is TGCAGCGCTATAGCTTGGGGAAGAGATACGCAGTATTTT.

The CDR3 DNA sequence: TGCAGCGTTGAAGTCTCCGCAACGGGCTATGGCTACACCTTC. It specifies CSVEVSATGYGYTF. The chain combines TRBV29-1 with TRBJ1-2; D not certain. CDR3 length equals 14 residues. From germline, CDR1 is SQVTM and CDR2 ANQGSEA. Trimming shortened V by 1 base and J by 4 bases, and 13 bases separated the two germline ends.

The J gene is TRBJ2-7, the V gene TRBV20-1; D unclear. The CDR3 length is 13 residues. CDR1 is DFQATT and CDR2 is SNEGSKA in the germline V gene (reference sequence). Trimming left V 6 bases short and J 3 bases short, with 15 bases between. CDR3 region: CSAGKVEFYEQYF. The CDR3 nucleotides read TGCAGTGCGGGCAAAGTAGAGTTCTACGAGCAGTACTTC.

This clonotype has a handful of counts. As DNA, the CDR3 is TGCAGCGTGGACTCAGAGACCCAGTACTTC. It is translated as CSVDSETQYF. The V gene is TRBV29-1, the J gene TRBJ2-5; perhaps TRBD2 as D (5 bases). The ends were cut back, 6 bases at V and 4 bases at J, with 6 bases in the middle. The length of the CDR3 is 10 residues. Germline CDR1 SQVTM, CDR2 ANQGSEA.

This rearrangement joins TRBV7-2 to TRBJ2-7; 9 bases fit TRBD1. The CDR3 has 15 amino acids. Germline V lookup: CDR1 SGHTA, CDR2 FQGNSA. V shed 0 bases and J 12 bases; nucleotides not matched to a gene: 12. The CDR3 sequence: CASSLAGQGPLIWYF. The CDR3, as DNA: TGTGCCAGCAGCTTAGCGGGACAGGGCCCCTTAATTTGGTACTTC.

This rearrangement joins TRBV7-9 to TRBJ1-2; perhaps TRBD1 as D (6 bases). Trimming took 4 bases from V and 3 from J, leaving 15 bases between them. The CDR3 sequence is 15 residues long. Germline V gene data show CDR1 as SEHNR and CDR2 as FQNEAQ (reference sequence). The CDR3 reads CASSYPSQGHYGYTF. CDR3 DNA: TGTGCCAGCAGCTATCCCTCACAGGGACACTATGGCTACACCTTC.

The chain employs TRBV2 and TRBJ2-3; the match to TRBD2 covers 11 bases. CDR1 is SNHLY and CDR2 is FYNNEI in the germline V gene. V shed 6 bases and J 1 base; nucleotides not matched to a gene: 9. The CDR3 length is 17 residues. CDR3 loop: CASSDLGLAERTDTQYF. The CDR3 DNA sequence: TGTGCCAGCAGCGACCTGGGACTAGCGGAGCGCACAGATACGCAGTATTTT.

This chain joins TRBV9 and TRBJ1-2; tentative D call: TRBD1 (6 bases). The CDR3 contains 18 residues. Germline loops: CDR1 SGDLS, CDR2 YYNGEE. V was clipped by 0 bases and J by 0 bases, with 18 bases between them. The DNA of the CDR3 is TGTGCCAGCAGCGTAGATGGGGGCGGGGGCCTAGCTAACTATGGCTACACCTTC. It specifies CASSVDGGGGLANYGYTF.